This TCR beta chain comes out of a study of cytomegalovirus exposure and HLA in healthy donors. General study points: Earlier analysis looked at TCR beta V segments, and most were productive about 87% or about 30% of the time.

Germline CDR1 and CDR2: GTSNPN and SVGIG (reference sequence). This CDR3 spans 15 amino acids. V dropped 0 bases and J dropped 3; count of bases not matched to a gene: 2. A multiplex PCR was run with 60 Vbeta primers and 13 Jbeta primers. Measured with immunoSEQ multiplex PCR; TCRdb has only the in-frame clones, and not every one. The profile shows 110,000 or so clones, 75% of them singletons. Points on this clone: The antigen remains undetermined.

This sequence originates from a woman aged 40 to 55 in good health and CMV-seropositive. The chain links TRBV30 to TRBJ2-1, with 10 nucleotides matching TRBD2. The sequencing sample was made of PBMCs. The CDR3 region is CAWSVERGGYNEQFF. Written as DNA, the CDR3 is TGTGCCTGGAGTGTGGAGCGGGGGGGCTACAATGAGCAGTTCTTC. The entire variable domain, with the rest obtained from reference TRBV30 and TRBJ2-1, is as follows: SQTIHQWPATLVQPVGSPLSLECTVEGTSNPNLYWYRQAAGRGLQLLFYSVGIGQISSEVPQNLSASRPQDRQFILSSKKLLLSDSGFYLCAWSVERGGYNEQFFGPGTRLTVL.